The present T cell receptor (beta chain) was sequenced within a study of T cell responses to AZD1222 COVID-19 vaccine. Overall study results and limits: Baseline seropositives among AZD1222 recipients totaled only six or seven. CD4 TCRs covered the whole spike, strongest at regions 160-218 and 743-854. Targets within unmutated variant regions were reportedly found for nearly half of spike-specific TCRs. Females made up more of the donors, who were largely white British, and clonal diversity may have come out too low.

About this clone itself: Its antigen is not known.

Generated by immunoSEQ multiplex PCR, the TCRdb table keeps only in-frame clones and is missing some. The repertoire includes approximately 180,000 clones, around 90% of them detected once, and 3.6% sits in the top ten. The source material was peripheral blood, sampled 28 days after the second dose of the MenACWY control vaccine. The receptor was isolated from an adult who received the MenACWY meningococcal vaccine as a control.

CDR3 region: CASSFTGVGYGYTF. In nucleotides, the CDR3 is TGTGCCAGCAGTTTCACAGGGGTGGGGTATGGCTACACCTTC. This chain uses TRBV27 with TRBJ1-2, with TRBD1 identical over 7 bases. Germline loops: CDR1 MNHEY, CDR2 SMNVEV (reference sequence). The CDR3 extends over 14 amino acids. V trimming: 3 bases; J trimming: 5 bases; junction bases outside the gene matches: 6.